This is a list of T cell receptor beta chains from one sample in a study of blood T cell repertoires in COVID-19. Sequencing was performed with immunoSEQ multiplex PCR; in TCRdb, only in-frame clones are kept and a portion is missing. This table holds about 280,000 clones, around 86% found once. Sample: peripheral blood. Receptors originate from a human donor in a cohort sampled during active COVID-19. The CDR3 runs from the conserved cysteine through the conserved F or W. The D gene is left open where the match is weak.

D | J | V | DNA | CDR3
TRBD2 | TRBJ2-2 | TRBV7-8 | TGTGCCAGCAGCTTAAGACGAGCGGGAGAGGCCGGGGAGCTGTTTTTT | CASSLRRAGEAGELFF
NA | TRBJ2-2 | TRBV9 | TGTGCCAGCGAAGGCAGGACGAACACCGGGGAGCTGTTTTTT | CASEGRTNTGELFF
NA | TRBJ2-1 | TRBV27 | TGTGCCAGCAGTTTAACGACAGGCTTCTCCTACAATGAGCAGTTCTTC | CASSLTTGFSYNEQFF
NA | TRBJ1-1 | TRBV5-4 | TGTGCCAGCAGCTTGGACGCACCCGGGGAAGCTTTCTTT | CASSLDAPGEAFF
TRBD1 | TRBJ2-2 | TRBV24-1 | TGTGCCACCAGCCGGGACAGGGATTTCACCGGGGAGCTGTTTTTT | CATSRDRDFTGELFF
NA | TRBJ1-3 | TRBV19 | TGTGCCAGTACCAGCGTGAGCTCTGGAAACACCATATATTTT | CASTSVSSGNTIYF
TRBD2 | TRBJ2-1 | TRBV12-3/TRBV12-4 | TGTGCCAGCAGCAGACTAGCGGGATTTGAGCAGTTCTTC | CASSRLAGFEQFF
TRBD2 | TRBJ2-3 | TRBV7-9 | TGTGCCAGCAGCCGTCTAGCGGGATCCACAGATACGCAGTATTTT | CASSRLAGSTDTQYF
NA | TRBJ2-5 | TRBV5-1 | TGCGCCAGCAGCTTGGACTACTTAGAGACCCAGTACTTC | CASSLDYLETQYF
NA | TRBJ2-7 | TRBV29-1 | TGCAGCGTTGAAACTAGTTCGGACTACGAGCAGTACTTC | CSVETSSDYEQYF